The rows below give T cell receptor beta chains drawn from one sample of a study of blood T cell repertoires in COVID-19. The assay was immunoSEQ multiplex PCR, and TCRdb's table has in-frame clones only and misses some. Among 250,000 to 350,000 clones, 65% to 90% were seen once, and the ten largest hold about an eighth. Sequencing was done on a sample of peripheral blood. All receptors come from a woman in her 70s with COVID-19, enrolled during active disease. CDR3s include the opening cysteine and the closing phenylalanine or tryptophan. A D gene is named only where the DNA matches it firmly. A clone size is listed for some rows: how often the clone was seen (once, few, many), or a class if it is expanded.

v_gene: TRBV21-1
d_gene: .
abundance: .
j_gene: TRBJ2-1
CDR3aa: CASSKERTQIEQFF
CDR3nt: TGTGCCAGCAGCAAAGAAAGGACACAAATTGAGCAGTTCTTC

v_gene: TRBV4-3
d_gene: TRBD2
abundance: .
j_gene: TRBJ2-7
CDR3aa: CASSQRLAAPYEQYF
CDR3nt: TGCGCCAGCAGCCAGAGACTAGCGGCCCCCTACGAGCAGTACTTC

v_gene: TRBV14
d_gene: .
abundance: .
j_gene: TRBJ1-1
CDR3aa: CASSQDLTEAPEAFF
CDR3nt: TGTGCCAGCAGCCAAGATCTGACCGAGGCCCCTGAAGCTTTCTTT

v_gene: TRBV6-2/TRBV6-3
d_gene: .
abundance: .
j_gene: TRBJ1-1
CDR3aa: CASSRSGGMKATEAFF
CDR3nt: TGTGCCAGCAGCCGGTCCGGGGGAATGAAGGCCACTGAAGCTTTCTTT

v_gene: TRBV24-1
d_gene: .
abundance: few
j_gene: TRBJ1-2
CDR3aa: CATSDSWLDYGYTF
CDR3nt: TGTGCCACCAGTGATTCATGGCTCGACTATGGCTACACCTTC

v_gene: TRBV4-2
d_gene: TRBD1
abundance: .
j_gene: TRBJ1-1
CDR3aa: CASSQAGQVEAFF
CDR3nt: TGTGCCAGCAGCCAGGCGGGACAGGTTGAAGCTTTCTTT

v_gene: TRBV11-2
d_gene: .
abundance: once
j_gene: TRBJ1-6
CDR3aa: CASSRREEPLHF
CDR3nt: TGTGCCAGCAGCCGCAGGGAGGAACCCCTCCACTTT

v_gene: TRBV7-2
d_gene: TRBD1
abundance: .
j_gene: TRBJ1-6
CDR3aa: CASSLEDRFNSPLHF
CDR3nt: TGTGCCAGCAGCTTAGAGGACAGGTTCAATTCACCCCTCCACTTT

v_gene: TRBV4-2
d_gene: TRBD1
abundance: .
j_gene: TRBJ1-1
CDR3aa: CASSSKQGARTEAFF
CDR3nt: TGTGCCAGCAGCAGTAAACAGGGGGCGCGGACTGAAGCTTTCTTT

v_gene: TRBV5-1
d_gene: .
abundance: once
j_gene: TRBJ2-1
CDR3aa: CASSNGAVWDNEQFF
CDR3nt: TGCGCCAGCAGCAATGGAGCGGTATGGGACAATGAGCAGTTCTTC

v_gene: TRBV3-1/TRBV3-2
d_gene: .
abundance: .
j_gene: TRBJ1-1
CDR3aa: CASSLRQANTEAFF
CDR3nt: TGTGCCAGCAGCCTCCGTCAGGCGAACACTGAAGCTTTCTTT

v_gene: TRBV10-3
d_gene: .
abundance: .
j_gene: TRBJ1-2
CDR3aa: CAITLDRMDGYTF
CDR3nt: TGTGCCATCACCCTAGACAGGATGGATGGCTACACCTTC

v_gene: TRBV7-9
d_gene: TRBD1
abundance: .
j_gene: TRBJ1-1
CDR3aa: CASDAGTGLSEAFF
CDR3nt: TGTGCCAGCGATGCCGGGACAGGGCTTTCTGAAGCTTTCTTT

v_gene: TRBV2
d_gene: .
abundance: .
j_gene: TRBJ1-6
CDR3aa: CASRGPRPLHF
CDR3nt: TGTGCCAGCAGAGGTCCTAGGCCCCTCCACTTT

v_gene: TRBV27
d_gene: .
abundance: .
j_gene: TRBJ1-1
CDR3aa: CASSSPGEYNTEAFF
CDR3nt: TGTGCCAGCAGTTCCCCCGGGGAATATAACACTGAAGCTTTCTTT

v_gene: TRBV11-2
d_gene: .
abundance: .
j_gene: TRBJ1-5
CDR3aa: CASSLDGGANQPQHF
CDR3nt: TGTGCCAGCAGCTTGGATGGGGGGGCCAATCAGCCCCAGCATTTT

v_gene: TRBV6-5
d_gene: TRBD1
abundance: once
j_gene: TRBJ2-5
CDR3aa: CASRRQGGETQYF
CDR3nt: TGTGCCAGCAGACGACAGGGCGGGGAGACCCAGTACTTC

v_gene: TRBV4-3
d_gene: TRBD2
abundance: .
j_gene: TRBJ2-7
CDR3aa: CASSQESSGGSYEQYF
CDR3nt: TGCGCCAGCAGCCAAGAATCTAGCGGGGGATCCTACGAGCAGTACTTC

v_gene: TRBV29-1
d_gene: .
abundance: .
j_gene: TRBJ1-4
CDR3aa: CSVRMDSSTNEKLFF
CDR3nt: TGCAGCGTCCGAATGGACTCATCAACTAATGAAAAACTGTTTTTT

v_gene: TRBV3-1/TRBV3-2
d_gene: TRBD1
abundance: .
j_gene: TRBJ2-7
CDR3aa: CASSQGTGKYF
CDR3nt: TGTGCCAGCAGCCAAGGGACAGGGAAGTACTTC

v_gene: TRBV6-5
d_gene: .
abundance: .
j_gene: TRBJ1-2
CDR3aa: CATRGMGDYGYTF
CDR3nt: TGTGCCACCAGAGGTATGGGCGATTATGGCTACACCTTC

v_gene: TRBV7-8
d_gene: .
abundance: .
j_gene: TRBJ1-5
CDR3aa: CASSLRETGYSNQPQHF
CDR3nt: TGTGCCAGCAGCTTGAGGGAGACGGGTTATAGCAATCAGCCCCAGCATTTT

v_gene: TRBV5-4
d_gene: TRBD2
abundance: .
j_gene: TRBJ2-2
CDR3aa: CASFYSGGGTGELFF
CDR3nt: TGTGCCAGCTTCTATAGCGGGGGGGGCACCGGGGAGCTGTTTTTT

v_gene: TRBV11-2
d_gene: .
abundance: .
j_gene: TRBJ2-7
CDR3aa: CASSLFAGGTGVYEQYF
CDR3nt: TGTGCCAGCAGCTTATTCGCGGGGGGGACAGGGGTCTACGAGCAGTACTTC

v_gene: TRBV30
d_gene: TRBD2
abundance: once
j_gene: TRBJ2-7
CDR3aa: CAWSVTSGYEQYF
CDR3nt: TGTGCCTGGAGTGTAACTAGCGGCTACGAGCAGTACTTC

v_gene: TRBV3-1/TRBV3-2
d_gene: .
abundance: once
j_gene: TRBJ2-7
CDR3aa: CASSATPNGEQYF
CDR3nt: TGTGCCAGCAGCGCGACCCCAAACGGGGAGCAGTACTTC

v_gene: TRBV5-1
d_gene: TRBD1
abundance: .
j_gene: TRBJ2-2
CDR3aa: CASSLVPGGLGTGELFF
CDR3nt: TGCGCCAGCAGCTTGGTTCCAGGGGGCCTCGGCACCGGGGAGCTGTTTTTT

v_gene: TRBV7-2
d_gene: TRBD1
abundance: .
j_gene: TRBJ2-2
CDR3aa: CASSLDRGQTGELFF
CDR3nt: TGTGCCAGCAGCCTCGACAGGGGGCAGACCGGGGAGCTGTTTTTT

v_gene: TRBV29-1
d_gene: .
abundance: .
j_gene: TRBJ2-5
CDR3aa: CSVGGLKETQYF
CDR3nt: TGCAGCGTTGGAGGGTTGAAAGAGACCCAGTACTTC

v_gene: TRBV21-1
d_gene: .
abundance: .
j_gene: TRBJ1-1
CDR3aa: CASSKKSLRNTEAFF
CDR3nt: TGTGCCAGCAGCAAAAAAAGTTTGCGGAACACTGAAGCTTTCTTT

v_gene: TRBV30
d_gene: TRBD1
abundance: once
j_gene: TRBJ1-3
CDR3aa: CAWSVGQAHFSGNTIYF
CDR3nt: TGTGCCTGGAGTGTGGGACAGGCGCACTTCTCTGGAAACACCATATATTTT

v_gene: TRBV9
d_gene: TRBD1
abundance: .
j_gene: TRBJ1-1
CDR3aa: CASSANRDRGGNTEAFF
CDR3nt: TGTGCCAGCAGCGCCAACCGGGACAGGGGGGGAAACACTGAAGCTTTCTTT

v_gene: TRBV2
d_gene: .
abundance: .
j_gene: TRBJ2-7
CDR3aa: CASSEEGTYEQYF
CDR3nt: TGTGCCAGCAGTGAAGAGGGGACCTACGAGCAGTACTTC

v_gene: TRBV4-3
d_gene: .
abundance: .
j_gene: TRBJ2-5
CDR3aa: CASSHVGGAGTQYF
CDR3nt: TGCGCCAGCAGCCATGTTGGGGGGGCGGGGACCCAGTACTTC

v_gene: TRBV3-1/TRBV3-2
d_gene: TRBD2
abundance: .
j_gene: TRBJ2-1
CDR3aa: CASSTREEPYNEQFF
CDR3nt: TGTGCCAGCAGCACCCGGGAGGAGCCCTACAATGAGCAGTTCTTC

v_gene: TRBV3-1/TRBV3-2
d_gene: .
abundance: .
j_gene: TRBJ1-2
CDR3aa: CASSRGRGYTF
CDR3nt: TGTGCCAGCAGCCGGGGGAGGGGCTACACCTTC

v_gene: TRBV3-1/TRBV3-2
d_gene: .
abundance: .
j_gene: TRBJ2-7
CDR3aa: CAAASGTLFSIGEQYF
CDR3nt: TGTGCCGCGGCCTCCGGGACTCTCTTCAGTATCGGCGAGCAGTACTTC

v_gene: TRBV7-2
d_gene: TRBD1
abundance: .
j_gene: TRBJ2-7
CDR3aa: CASSLDRGPYEQYF
CDR3nt: TGTGCCAGCAGCTTAGACAGGGGACCCTACGAGCAGTACTTC

v_gene: TRBV5-1
d_gene: .
abundance: .
j_gene: TRBJ1-1
CDR3aa: CASSLSRTAMNTEAFF
CDR3nt: TGCGCCAGCAGCTTGAGCCGGACAGCGATGAACACTGAAGCTTTCTTT

v_gene: TRBV7-6
d_gene: TRBD2
abundance: .
j_gene: TRBJ2-3
CDR3aa: CASSLPWSSGEADTQYF
CDR3nt: TGTGCCAGCTCTCTTCCTTGGAGTAGCGGGGAAGCAGATACGCAGTATTTT

v_gene: TRBV3-1/TRBV3-2
d_gene: TRBD1
abundance: .
j_gene: TRBJ1-4
CDR3aa: CASSLRQGAEKLFF
CDR3nt: TGTGCCAGCAGTCTGAGACAGGGGGCAGAAAAACTGTTTTTT

v_gene: TRBV24-1
d_gene: .
abundance: .
j_gene: TRBJ2-2
CDR3aa: CATSDLGSGAGELFF
CDR3nt: TGTGCCACCAGTGATTTAGGATCGGGGGCCGGGGAGCTGTTTTTT

v_gene: TRBV10-1
d_gene: .
abundance: .
j_gene: TRBJ2-7
CDR3aa: CASSERGDYEQYF
CDR3nt: TGCGCCAGCAGTGAACGCGGGGACTACGAGCAGTACTTC

v_gene: TRBV2
d_gene: TRBD1
abundance: .
j_gene: TRBJ1-6
CDR3aa: CASSVTGQSPLHF
CDR3nt: TGTGCCAGCAGTGTGACAGGGCAATCACCCCTCCACTTT

v_gene: TRBV1
d_gene: .
abundance: .
j_gene: TRBJ2-5
CDR3aa: CTSSQGVFETQYF
CDR3nt: TGCACCAGCAGCCAGGGAGTTTTCGAGACCCAGTACTTC

v_gene: TRBV11-2
d_gene: .
abundance: .
j_gene: TRBJ2-7
CDR3aa: CASSLDRGRSYEQYF
CDR3nt: TGTGCCAGCAGCTTAGACCGCGGCAGATCCTACGAGCAGTACTTC

v_gene: TRBV6-6
d_gene: .
abundance: .
j_gene: TRBJ2-7
CDR3aa: CASSFGDILYF
CDR3nt: TGTGCCAGCAGTTTTGGTGACATCCTGTACTTC